This T cell receptor beta chain came from a study of shared clonotypes between healthy human individuals. On the study more broadly: Used for every donor were three CD4 naive, three CD4 memory, two CD8 naive and one CD8 memory plate.

Turning to this clone: Its antigen is currently unknown.

The deep-level immunoSEQ assay was used. The protocol was immunoSEQ multiplex PCR, while the TCRdb copy is restricted to in-frame clones and leaves out a portion. The repertoire holds 2.5 million or so clones, with over 85% as singletons. General study results and limits: Blood was the only sampled material, and tissue repertoires likely differ.

The receptor's source is a man aged 18 to 35 in good health. The sequenced material came from naive CD4+ T cells sorted from blood. This sample's subset: CD45RA+ positively selected.

CDR3 nucleotides: TGTGCCAGCAGCTTGACGCGGCAGCCAAATGAAAAACTGTTTTTT. It specifies CASSLTRQPNEKLFF. The chain links TRBV5-5 to TRBJ1-4; D remains ambiguous. This CDR3 has 15 amino acids. CDR1 is SGHKS and CDR2 is YYEKEE in the germline V gene (reference sequence). Between the trimmed V and J ends, which lost 1 base and 5 bases, there was a span of 12 bases.